Below, 24 T cell receptor beta chains from the same sample are listed, as sequenced in a study of shared clonotypes between healthy human individuals. Some clones are missing from TCRdb's copy, which holds only in-frame ones; the method was immunoSEQ multiplex PCR. The sample records about 2.2 million clones, just under 95% being singletons. CD45RO-negative, CCR7-positively selected cells formed the naive CD8 fraction, excluding terminally differentiated effector memory CD45RA+ cells. The sample comprised naive CD8+ T cells from PBMCs. The receptors come from a young man in good health. Some clones in this sample may be carry-over from other donors' samples.

The chain couples TRBV2 to TRBJ1-1; D is possibly TRBD1 (6 bases). V lost 7 bases and J lost 2, with 14 bases in between. Looked up from germline, CDR1 is SNHLY and CDR2 is FYNNEI. CDR3 size: 14 residues. The CDR3 loop is CASKYSGANTEAFF. DNA of the CDR3: TGTGCCAGCAAATACTCAGGGGCTAACACTGAAGCTTTCTTT. Together with reference TRBV2 and TRBJ1-1, the CDR3 gives the full variable domain: EPEVTQTPSHQVTQMGQEVILRCVPISNHLYFYWYRQILGQKVEFLVSFYNNEISEKSEIFDDQFSVERPDGSNFTLKIRSTKLEDSAMYFCASKYSGANTEAFFGQGTRLTVV.

This chain uses TRBV7-9 with TRBJ2-7, with D perhaps assigned TRBD1 or TRBD2 (5 bases each). The CDR3 runs to 12 residues. Germline assignment: CDR1 SEHNR and CDR2 FQNEAQ (reference sequence). The V end lost 6 bases, the J end lost 13 bases, and 19 bases lay between the germline ends. DNA of the CDR3: TGTGCCAGCAGAGACACCCGGGACGGAAGCTACTTC. Its translation: CASRDTRDGSYF.

The chain employs TRBV28 and TRBJ1-1, with D perhaps matching TRBD1 (5 bases). CDR1 is MDHEN and CDR2 is SYDVKM in the germline V gene. The CDR3 is 11 residues long. CDR3 sequence (DNA): TGTGTGGCCGTGCGGGGGACTGAAGCTTTCTTT. Translation: CVAVRGTEAFF.

This clone has just one count. The V gene is TRBV9, the J gene TRBJ2-7, with D possibly TRBD1 on 7 matching bases. The V and J ends lost 0 bases and 4 bases respectively, with 14 bases between them. CDR1 is SGDLS and CDR2 is YYNGEE in the germline V gene. This CDR3 contains 15 residues. In nucleotides, the CDR3 is TGTGCCAGCAGCGTAGGTGGAGGGGGCCTATACGAGCAGTACTTC. This translates into CASSVGGGGLYEQYF.

Comments on this clone: The sample holds other DNA sequences that translate to the same CDR3. The chain is built from TRBV27 and TRBJ1-1; D may be TRBD1 (5 bases). With 3 bases removed from V and 3 bases from J, the gap between germline ends came to 11 bases. Germline CDR1 and CDR2: MNHEY and SMNVEV (reference sequence). The CDR3 covers 14 residues. The CDR3 protein is CASSLGGAYTEAFF. CDR3 DNA: TGTGCCAGCAGTTTGGGTGGGGCCTACACTGAAGCTTTCTTT.

For this clone: This CDR3 is also generated by other DNA sequences in the sample. The rearrangement uses TRBV5-4 and TRBJ2-7; D is unclear. There are 13 residues in the CDR3. Per germline, CDR1 SGHNT and CDR2 YYREEE (reference sequence). V was shortened by 0 bases and J by 3 bases, with 7 bases between the two germline ends. The CDR3: CASSLGGRYEQYF. DNA of the CDR3: TGTGCCAGCAGCTTGGGAGGTCGCTACGAGCAGTACTTC.

The chain links TRBV6-5 to TRBJ1-1; D uncertain. The ends were cut back, 2 bases at V and 0 bases at J, with 13 bases in the middle. CDR1 MNHEY and CDR2 SVGAGI come from the germline V gene. The length of the CDR3 is 16 residues. The CDR3 DNA sequence: TGTGCCAGCAGTTACGGGGTAGCGGGGATGAACACTGAAGCTTTCTTT. It yields the protein CASSYGVAGMNTEAFF.

The chain combines TRBV2 with TRBJ2-7, with D perhaps TRBD2 (6 bases). V gave up 4 bases and J gave up 0 bases, with 16 bases separating them. Per germline, CDR1 SNHLY and CDR2 FYNNEI. This CDR3 comprises 16 residues. This CDR3 is CASSGRGGLSSYEQYF. CDR3 coding DNA: TGTGCCAGCAGTGGTAGAGGAGGGTTGAGCTCCTACGAGCAGTACTTC.

This rearrangement joins TRBV4-1 to TRBJ1-2; a weak D match, TRBD1 (6 bases). The V end was cut by 5 bases, the J end by 7 bases, with 20 bases between. Germline V gene sequence: CDR1 MGHRA, CDR2 YSYEKL. This CDR3 region has 15 residues. CDR3 nucleotide sequence: TGCGCCAGCAGCTACCCACCAAACAGGGAGGGTGGCTACACCTTC. This gives the protein CASSYPPNREGGYTF.

V and J are TRBV7-6 and TRBJ2-7, with D perhaps matching TRBD1 (6 bases). The CDR3 runs 16 residues. V was pared by 1 base and J by 3 bases, with 16 bases between. Germline V lookup: CDR1 SGHVS, CDR2 FNYEAQ. The CDR3 is CASSLEASDRSYEQYF. The CDR3 region has the DNA TGTGCCAGCAGCTTAGAAGCGTCAGACAGGAGCTACGAGCAGTACTTC.

The chain uses TRBV7-9 and TRBJ2-1, with 7 bases matching TRBD1. CDR1 and CDR2 (germline): SEHNR, FQNEAQ (reference sequence). The CDR3 has 15 amino acids. The V segment lost 4 bases and the J segment 4 bases; nucleotides outside the gene matches: 7. CDR3 region: CASSSSGTAYNEQFF. The CDR3 DNA sequence: TGTGCCAGCAGCTCGTCCGGGACAGCATACAATGAGCAGTTCTTC.

The chain joins TRBV6-1 to TRBJ1-1, with D possibly being TRBD1 (6 bases). Trimming stripped 4 bases from V and 4 bases from J, with 13 bases between. The CDR3 is 14 residues long. Germline values: CDR1 MNHNS, CDR2 SASEGT. Here the CDR3 reads CASSGTAISTEAFF. CDR3 sequence (DNA): TGTGCCAGCAGTGGGACAGCTATAAGCACTGAAGCTTTCTTT.

The V gene is TRBV7-9, the J gene TRBJ2-7; the match to TRBD1 covers 7 bases. V was clipped by 5 bases and J by 5 bases; unmatched bases: 3. Germline V gene data show CDR1 as SEHNR and CDR2 as FQNEAQ (reference sequence). The CDR3 length is 12 residues. The CDR3 protein is CASSGGQNEQYF. DNA of the CDR3: TGTGCCAGCAGCGGGGGACAGAACGAGCAGTACTTC.

The chain is built from TRBV7-9 and TRBJ2-2, with 13 bases lining up with TRBD2. The length of the CDR3 is 19 residues. Trimming removed 2 bases from V and 3 bases from J; junction bases left unmatched: 9. Germline V gene data show CDR1 as SEHNR and CDR2 as FQNEAQ (reference sequence). CDR3 region: CASSLHPGLAGVYTGELFF. DNA for the CDR3: TGTGCCAGCAGCTTACACCCTGGACTAGCGGGAGTGTACACCGGGGAGCTGTTTTTT.

The J gene is TRBJ1-2, the V gene TRBV25-1; maybe TRBD1 (5 bases). CDR3 length equals 15 residues. Per the germline V gene, CDR1 is MGHDK and CDR2 is SYGVNS. V was shortened by 2 bases and J by 4 bases, with 14 bases between the two germline ends. The chain's CDR3 is CASSERGGARYGYTF. CDR3 bases: TGTGCCAGCAGTGAAAGGGGAGGAGCCCGCTATGGCTACACCTTC.

This chain connects TRBV27 to TRBJ2-1; 7 bases match TRBD2. The CDR3 has 14 amino acids. The germline V gene encodes CDR1 MNHEY and CDR2 SMNVEV (reference sequence). V gave up 4 bases and J gave up 9 bases; unmatched junction bases: 9. Here the CDR3 reads CASSSLLALGEQFF. The DNA for the CDR3 is TGTGCCAGCAGTTCCTTACTAGCGTTGGGTGAGCAGTTCTTC.

The chain joins TRBV7-9 to TRBJ1-5; D is perhaps TRBD1 (6 bases). Trimming took 0 bases from V and 0 from J, leaving 15 bases between them. This CDR3 spans 18 amino acids. CDR1 and CDR2 (germline): SEHNR, FQNEAQ (reference sequence). In DNA, the CDR3 is TGTGCCAGCAGCTTAGCGCCTTCCTGGACAGATAGCAATCAGCCCCAGCATTTT. It codes for CASSLAPSWTDSNQPQHF. The variable domain in full, with the rest retrieved from reference TRBV7-9 and TRBJ1-5, is DTGVSQNPRHKITKRGQNVTFRCDPISEHNRLYWYRQTLGQGPEFLTYFQNEAQLEKSRLLSDRFSAERPKGSFSTLEIQRTEQGDSAMYLCASSLAPSWTDSNQPQHFGDGTRLSIL.

This clone was counted a single time. CDR3 nucleotide sequence: TGTGCCAGCAGTAACAGGGGCACTGAAGCTTTCTTT. Translating gives CASSNRGTEAFF. The chain uses TRBV2 and TRBJ1-1, with 7 bases matching TRBD1. With V trimmed by 5 bases and J by 4 bases, 1 base remained unmatched. The CDR3 runs 12 residues. Germline CDR1 reads SNHLY; CDR2 reads FYNNEI. The whole variable domain, filled in from reference TRBV2 and TRBJ1-1, reads EPEVTQTPSHQVTQMGQEVILRCVPISNHLYFYWYRQILGQKVEFLVSFYNNEISEKSEIFDDQFSVERPDGSNFTLKIRSTKLEDSAMYFCASSNRGTEAFFGQGTRLTVV.

The gene calls are TRBV5-6 and TRBJ2-7; D remains ambiguous. This CDR3 has 12 amino acids. The V gene's germline CDR1 is SGHDT and CDR2 YYEEEE. The V end was cut by 0 bases, the J end by 5 bases, with 6 bases between. The CDR3 bases are TGTGCCAGCAGCTTGGAATACAACGAGCAGTACTTC. This sequence encodes CASSLEYNEQYF. Complete variable domain (other parts from reference TRBV5-6 and TRBJ2-7): DAGVTQSPTHLIKTRGQQVTLRCSPKSGHDTVSWYQQALGQGPQFIFQYYEEEERQRGNFPDRFSGHQFPNYSSELNVNALLLGDSALYLCASSLEYNEQYFGPGTRLTVT.

The chain combines TRBV9 with TRBJ2-1, with a weak D call TRBD1 (7 bases). This CDR3 is built from 14 residues. Germline assignment: CDR1 SGDLS and CDR2 YYNGEE. The germline V and J ends were trimmed by 4 bases and 6 bases, with 14 bases remaining between them. As DNA, the CDR3 is TGTGCCAGCAGCTCACACAGGGGAGGCAATGAGCAGTTCTTC. Translation gives CASSSHRGGNEQFF.

The gene calls are TRBV27 and TRBJ1-2, with 8 positions matching TRBD1. This CDR3 has 15 amino acids. The V segment lost 5 bases and the J segment 4 bases; nucleotides outside the gene matches: 9. The germline CDR1 and CDR2 sequences are MNHEY and SMNVEV (reference sequence). This chain's CDR3 is CASSPRTGFAYGYTF. The CDR3 DNA is TGTGCCAGCAGTCCAAGGACAGGGTTCGCCTATGGCTACACCTTC.

The chain is built from TRBV4-1 and TRBJ2-7; possibly TRBD1 for D (6 bases). Germline V lookup: CDR1 MGHRA, CDR2 YSYEKL. The CDR3 loop spans 16 amino acids. V was pared by 0 bases and J by 2 bases, with 14 bases between. This chain's CDR3 is CASSQEVRTVAYEQYF. The CDR3 DNA reads as TGCGCCAGCAGCCAAGAAGTAAGGACAGTCGCCTACGAGCAGTACTTC.

The V gene is TRBV10-3, the J gene TRBJ2-2; possible D gene TRBD2, 7 bases. Between the trimmed V and J ends, which lost 10 bases and 1 base, there was a span of 25 bases. The CDR3 spans 18 residues. CDR1 is ENHRY and CDR2 is SYGVKD in the germline V gene. The CDR3 DNA reads TGTGCCACCGTATCCGCAGGGGCGGGAGTGGTGAACACCGGGGAGCTGTTTTTT. This encodes CATVSAGAGVVNTGELFF.

The genes are TRBV27 and TRBJ2-1; D unresolved. V was pared by 10 bases and J by 7 bases, with 20 bases between. The CDR3 spans 14 residues. CDR1 and CDR2 (germline): MNHEY, SMNVEV (reference sequence). CDR3: CATSSNIGRNEQFF. The CDR3 bases are TGTGCCACCTCTTCAAACATCGGTCGGAATGAGCAGTTCTTC.